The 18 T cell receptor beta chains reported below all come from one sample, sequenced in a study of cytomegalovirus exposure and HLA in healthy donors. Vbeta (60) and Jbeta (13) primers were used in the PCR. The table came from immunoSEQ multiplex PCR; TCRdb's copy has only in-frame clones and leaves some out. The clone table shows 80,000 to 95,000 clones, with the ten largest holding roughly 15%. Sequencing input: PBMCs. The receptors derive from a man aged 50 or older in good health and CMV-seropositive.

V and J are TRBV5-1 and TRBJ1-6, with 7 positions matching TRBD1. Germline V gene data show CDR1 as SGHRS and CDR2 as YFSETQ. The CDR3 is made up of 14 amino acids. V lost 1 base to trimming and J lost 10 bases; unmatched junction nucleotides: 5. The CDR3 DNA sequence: TGCGCCAGCAGCTTGAACAGGGGTTCCTCACCCCTCCACTTT. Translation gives CASSLNRGSSPLHF.

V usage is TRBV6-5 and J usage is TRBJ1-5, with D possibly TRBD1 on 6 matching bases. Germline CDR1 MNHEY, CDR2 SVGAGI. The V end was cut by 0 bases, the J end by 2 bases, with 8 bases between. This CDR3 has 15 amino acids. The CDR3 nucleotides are TGTGCCAGCAGTTACTCGTACAGGGGCAATCAGCCCCAGCATTTT. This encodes CASSYSYRGNQPQHF.

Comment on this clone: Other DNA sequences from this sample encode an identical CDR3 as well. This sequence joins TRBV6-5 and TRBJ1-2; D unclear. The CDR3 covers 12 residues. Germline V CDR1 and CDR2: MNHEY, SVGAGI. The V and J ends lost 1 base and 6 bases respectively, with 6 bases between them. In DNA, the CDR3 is TGTGCCAGCAGTTACTTGGGCGATGGCTACACCTTC. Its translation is CASSYLGDGYTF.

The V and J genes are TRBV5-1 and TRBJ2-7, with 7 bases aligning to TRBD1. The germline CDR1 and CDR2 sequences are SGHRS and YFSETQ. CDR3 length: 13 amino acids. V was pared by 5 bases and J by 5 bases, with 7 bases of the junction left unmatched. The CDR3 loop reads CASSYDRDHEQYV. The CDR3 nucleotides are TGCGCCAGCAGTTATGACAGGGACCACGAGCAGTACGTC.

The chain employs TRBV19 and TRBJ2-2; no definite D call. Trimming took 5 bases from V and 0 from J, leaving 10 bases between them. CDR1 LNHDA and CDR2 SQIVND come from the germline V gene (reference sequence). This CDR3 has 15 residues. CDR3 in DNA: TGTGCCAGTAGTGGCTCCCTGACGAACACCGGGGAGCTGTTTTTT. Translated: CASSGSLTNTGELFF.

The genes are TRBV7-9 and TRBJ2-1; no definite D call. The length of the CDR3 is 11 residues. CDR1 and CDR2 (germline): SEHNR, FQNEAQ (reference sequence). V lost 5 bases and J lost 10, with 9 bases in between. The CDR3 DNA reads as TGTGCCAGCAGCCCCGACTGGGAGCAGTTCTTC. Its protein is CASSPDWEQFF. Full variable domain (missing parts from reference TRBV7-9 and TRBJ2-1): DTGVSQNPRHKITKRGQNVTFRCDPISEHNRLYWYRQTLGQGPEFLTYFQNEAQLEKSRLLSDRFSAERPKGSFSTLEIQRTEQGDSAMYLCASSPDWEQFFGPGTRLTVL.

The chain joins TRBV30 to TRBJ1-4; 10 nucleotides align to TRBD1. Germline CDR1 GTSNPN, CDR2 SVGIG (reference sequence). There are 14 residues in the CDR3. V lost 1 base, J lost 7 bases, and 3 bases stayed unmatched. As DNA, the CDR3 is TGTGCCTGGAGTGGGACAGGGGGGACTGAAAAACTGTTTTTT. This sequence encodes CAWSGTGGTEKLFF. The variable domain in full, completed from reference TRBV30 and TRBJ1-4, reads SQTIHQWPATLVQPVGSPLSLECTVEGTSNPNLYWYRQAAGRGLQLLFYSVGIGQISSEVPQNLSASRPQDRQFILSSKKLLLSDSGFYLCAWSGTGGTEKLFFGSGTQLSVL.

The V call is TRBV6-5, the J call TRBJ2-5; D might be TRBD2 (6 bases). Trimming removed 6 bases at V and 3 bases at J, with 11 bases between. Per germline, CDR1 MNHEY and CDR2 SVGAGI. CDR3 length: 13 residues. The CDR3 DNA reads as TGTGCCAGCAGCCCCCGGGGGAAAGAGACCCAGTACTTC. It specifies CASSPRGKETQYF.

Here the CDR3 reads CASSPPGQGKTEAFF. The CDR3 DNA reads as TGTGCCAGCAGCCCCCCCGGACAGGGGAAAACTGAAGCTTTCTTT. The V gene is TRBV9, the J gene TRBJ1-1, with 9 bases lining up with TRBD1. This CDR3 spans 15 amino acids. From germline, CDR1 is SGDLS and CDR2 YYNGEE. The V gene end was trimmed by 4 bases and the J gene end by 5 bases; junction bases not matched to a gene: 9.

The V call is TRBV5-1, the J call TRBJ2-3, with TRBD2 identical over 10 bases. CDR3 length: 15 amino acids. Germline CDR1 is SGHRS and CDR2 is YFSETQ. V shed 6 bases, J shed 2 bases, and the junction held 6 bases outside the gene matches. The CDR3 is CASKPTSGYTDTQYF. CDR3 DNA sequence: TGCGCCAGCAAACCGACTAGCGGGTACACAGATACGCAGTATTTT. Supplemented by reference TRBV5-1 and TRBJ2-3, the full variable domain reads KAGVTQTPRYLIKTRGQQVTLSCSPISGHRSVSWYQQTPGQGLQFLFEYFSETQRNKGNFPGRFSGRQFSNSRSEMNVSTLELGDSALYLCASKPTSGYTDTQYFGPGTRLTVL.

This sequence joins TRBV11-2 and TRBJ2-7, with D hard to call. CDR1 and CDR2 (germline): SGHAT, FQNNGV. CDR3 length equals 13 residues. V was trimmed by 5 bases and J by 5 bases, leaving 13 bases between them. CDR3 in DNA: TGTGCCAGCAGCCCTATTGGGCCTGACGAGCAGTACTTC. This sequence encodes CASSPIGPDEQYF.

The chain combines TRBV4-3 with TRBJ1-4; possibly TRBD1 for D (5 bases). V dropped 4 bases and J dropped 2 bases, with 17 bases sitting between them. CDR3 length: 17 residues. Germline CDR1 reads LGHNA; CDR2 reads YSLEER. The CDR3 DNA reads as TGCGCCAGCAGCCGAGATAAGTGGGGGAGGACTAATGAAAAACTGTTTTTT. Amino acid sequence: CASSRDKWGRTNEKLFF.

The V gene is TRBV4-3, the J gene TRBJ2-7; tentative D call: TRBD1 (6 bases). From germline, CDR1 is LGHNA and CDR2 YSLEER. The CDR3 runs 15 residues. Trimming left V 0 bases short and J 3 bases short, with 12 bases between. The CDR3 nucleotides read TGCGCCAGCAGCCAAGATAGGACAGCGGTCTACGAGCAGTACTTC. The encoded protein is CASSQDRTAVYEQYF.

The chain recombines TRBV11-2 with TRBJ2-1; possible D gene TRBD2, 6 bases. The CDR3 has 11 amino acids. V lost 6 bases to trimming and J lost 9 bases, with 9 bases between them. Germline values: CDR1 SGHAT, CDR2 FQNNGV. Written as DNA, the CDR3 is TGTGCCAGCAGGGCGGGGCTTGAGCAGTTCTTC. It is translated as CASRAGLEQFF.

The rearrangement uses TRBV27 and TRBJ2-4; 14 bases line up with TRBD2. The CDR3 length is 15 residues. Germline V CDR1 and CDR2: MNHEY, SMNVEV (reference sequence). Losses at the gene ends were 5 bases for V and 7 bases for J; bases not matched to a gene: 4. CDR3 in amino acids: CASSPGTSGSNIQYF. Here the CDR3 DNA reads TGTGCCAGCAGTCCGGGGACTAGCGGGAGCAACATTCAGTACTTC.

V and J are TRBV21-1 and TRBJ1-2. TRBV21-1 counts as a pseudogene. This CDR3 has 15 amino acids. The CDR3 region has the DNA TGTGCCAGCAGCAAAAGATATGACGGAAGAGGTGGCTACACCTTC. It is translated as CASSKRYDGRGGYTF.

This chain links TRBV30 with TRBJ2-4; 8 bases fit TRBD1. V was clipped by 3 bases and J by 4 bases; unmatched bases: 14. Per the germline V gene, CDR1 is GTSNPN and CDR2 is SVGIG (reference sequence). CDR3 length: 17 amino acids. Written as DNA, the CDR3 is TGTGCCTGGAGCGTCCGAAAAACCGGGACAGGAAAAAACATTCAGTACTTC. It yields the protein CAWSVRKTGTGKNIQYF.

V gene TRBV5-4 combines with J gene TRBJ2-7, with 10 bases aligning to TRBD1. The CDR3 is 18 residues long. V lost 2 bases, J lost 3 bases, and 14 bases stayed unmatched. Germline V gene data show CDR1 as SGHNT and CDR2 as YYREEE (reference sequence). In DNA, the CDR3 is TGTGCCAGCAGCTTCCGGGACAGGGGTGGAATAGGTGACTACGAGCAGTACTTC. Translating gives CASSFRDRGGIGDYEQYF.